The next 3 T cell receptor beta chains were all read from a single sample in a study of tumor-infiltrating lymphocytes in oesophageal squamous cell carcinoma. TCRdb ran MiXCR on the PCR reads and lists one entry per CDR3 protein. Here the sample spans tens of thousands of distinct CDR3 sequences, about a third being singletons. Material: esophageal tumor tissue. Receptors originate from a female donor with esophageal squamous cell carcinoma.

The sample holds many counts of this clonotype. This CDR3 is CASSDPVPPQSTEAFF. DNA for the CDR3: TGTGCCAGCAGCGACCCAGTCCCACCTCAATCCACTGAAGCTTTCTTT. The chain carries TRBV6-1 and TRBJ1-1; D not certain. In germline, CDR1 is MNHNS, CDR2 SASEGT. This CDR3 comprises 16 residues. The V end was cut by 6 bases, the J end by 4 bases, with 21 bases between.

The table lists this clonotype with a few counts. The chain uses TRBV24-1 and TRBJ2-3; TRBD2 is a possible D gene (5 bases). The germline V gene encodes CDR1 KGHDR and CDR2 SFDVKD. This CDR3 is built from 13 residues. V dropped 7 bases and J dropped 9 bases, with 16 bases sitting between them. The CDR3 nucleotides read TGTGCCACCAGCCTTGGAGGTGAGATAACGCAGTATTTT. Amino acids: CATSLGGEITQYF.

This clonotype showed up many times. The CDR3 protein is CASSPVGGRRSETQYF. Written as DNA, the CDR3 is TGTGCCAGTAGTCCAGTGGGGGGTCGGAGGAGTGAGACCCAGTACTTC. The chain is built from TRBV19 and TRBJ2-5, with D possibly TRBD2 on 6 matching bases. This CDR3 region has 16 residues. Germline CDR1 reads LNHDA; CDR2 reads SQIVND (reference sequence). Trimming stripped 5 bases from V and 5 bases from J, with 21 bases between.